This T cell receptor (beta chain) appears in the sequencing data of a study of blood T cell repertoires in COVID-19. The CDR3 runs 14 residues. The V end lost 3 bases, the J end lost 8 bases, and 14 bases lay between the germline ends. Germline CDR1 reads MNHEY; CDR2 reads SMNVEV (reference sequence). Some clones are missing from TCRdb's copy, which holds only in-frame ones; the method was immunoSEQ multiplex PCR. The sample has some 240,000 clones, 88% seen once; the top ten hold over 2.5%. The sample consisted of PBMCs or T cells enriched from blood (not recorded which). The source of this sequence is a woman aged 40 to 50 who had been exposed to COVID-19. This chain links TRBV27 with TRBJ2-1; unclear D gene. CDR3 DNA: TGTGCCAGCAGTTTTAGCCTAGTTAAGCATGAGCAGTTCTTC. This gives the protein CASSFSLVKHEQFF.